This is a list of T cell receptor beta chains from one sample in a study of cytomegalovirus exposure and HLA in healthy donors. The protocol was immunoSEQ multiplex PCR, while the TCRdb copy is restricted to in-frame clones and leaves out a portion. The sample lists under 200,000 clones; 73% were seen once. The source material was PBMCs. The source is a woman aged 18-29 years in good health and CMV-seropositive. The CDR3 runs from the conserved cysteine through the conserved F or W. D genes are given only for firm matches. Clone size is given for some rows only: seen once, a few or many times, or a class if the clone is expanded.

j_call v_call clone_size d_call cdr3_aa cdr3_nt
TRBJ2-3 TRBV15 - - CATSRVPRDTQYF TGTGCCACCAGCAGAGTGCCCAGAGATACGCAGTATTTT
TRBJ1-1 TRBV19 - - CASSIIMNTEAFF TGTGCCAGTAGTATAATCATGAACACTGAAGCTTTCTTT
TRBJ1-1 TRBV18 - TRBD1 CASLGTGRGTEAFF TGTGCCAGCTTGGGGACAGGGAGAGGCACTGAAGCTTTCTTT
TRBJ2-2 TRBV4-2 - TRBD1 CASSQLQGAENTGELFF TGTGCCAGCAGCCAACTACAGGGGGCGGAGAACACCGGGGAGCTGTTTTTT
TRBJ1-1 TRBV18 - - CASSPGRGRNTEAFF TGTGCCAGCTCACCTGGCCGAGGGAGAAACACTGAAGCTTTCTTT
TRBJ1-5 TRBV7-3 few - CASNHLGARERRDNQPQHF TGTGCCAGCAACCATCTTGGGGCCAGGGAAAGAAGAGACAATCAGCCCCAGCATTTT
TRBJ2-2 TRBV14 once - CASSSTGNTGELFF TGTGCCAGCAGCTCTACAGGGAACACCGGGGAGCTGTTTTTT
TRBJ2-3 TRBV6-5 once - CASKWEQGLDTQYF TGTGCCAGTAAATGGGAACAGGGCCTAGATACGCAGTATTTT
TRBJ2-7 TRBV28 - TRBD2 CASSAPGGSSYEQYF TGTGCCAGCAGTGCCCCGGGGGGGAGCTCCTACGAGCAGTACTTC
TRBJ1-3 TRBV5-8 - - CASSLVPGGNTIYF TGTGCCAGCAGCTTGGTTCCTGGCGGAAACACCATATATTTT
TRBJ1-3 TRBV6-5 - - CASSPPTGSGNTIYF TGTGCCAGCAGCCCACCAACAGGGTCTGGAAACACCATATATTTT